A selection of T cell receptor beta chains follows, all from one sample in a study of regulatory T cells in long-lasting Graves disease. TCRdb used MiXCR to reprocess the multiplex PCR reads, holding one entry per CDR3 protein. This sample yields 200,000 to 250,000 distinct CDR3 sequences, of which approximately 18% are seen a single time; approximately 10% belongs to the top ten. The data also belong to a second study, concerning T cells in Graves' hyperthyroidism and ophthalmopathy.

The sequencing used peripheral blood mononuclear cells (PBMCs), collected at new diagnosis, from a patient treated with antithyroid drugs. Source of these receptors: a woman aged 30 to 39 with Graves disease. The CDR3 runs from the conserved cysteine through the conserved F or W. Not every row has a clone size; where given, it reads once, few, many or a size class.

j_call v_call clone_size cdr3_aa
TRBJ1-4 TRBV20-1 many CSARAPGNEKLFF
TRBJ1-1 TRBV10-1 many CASSDRGLGPTEAFF
TRBJ2-2 TRBV20-1 many CSASGGTGELFF
TRBJ1-6 TRBV30 . CAWSVRRAQNSPLHF
TRBJ2-1 TRBV28 many CASSLQGFRNEQFF
TRBJ1-1 TRBV2 few CASSRGRGGVTEAFF
TRBJ2-2 TRBV29-1 many CSVRPVGRGNTGELFF
TRBJ1-1 TRBV28 many CASSFWVNTEAFF
TRBJ2-2 TRBV20-1 few CSAREGSSTGELFF
TRBJ1-6 TRBV19 many CASTGGQRIGSPLHF
TRBJ2-3 TRBV12-3/TRBV12-4 . CASSLNSGGTTDTQYF
TRBJ2-6 TRBV5-5 . CASSGLVRSEANVLTF
TRBJ2-5 TRBV4-1 . CASRALGIETQYF
TRBJ2-2 TRBV19 few CASSINRGVDTGELFF
TRBJ1-5 TRBV20-1 many CSARDILRQGVYSNQPQHF
TRBJ2-3 TRBV4-1 many CASSPGSEYTDTQYF
TRBJ2-3 TRBV9 few CASSFRSGLQGDTQYF
TRBJ1-1 TRBV11-1 many CASSSKNRVNTEAFF
TRBJ1-3 TRBV10-3 once CAISDVDGTTTGNTIYF
TRBJ1-2 TRBV3-1 many CASSQGGYGYTF
TRBJ1-2 TRBV30 many CAWTESNYGYTF
TRBJ2-2 TRBV18 many CASSPPNTGELFF
TRBJ1-2 TRBV12-5 many CASGPPANYGYTF
TRBJ2-3 TRBV2 few CASSGLAGGRTDTQYF
TRBJ2-3 TRBV5-1 few CASTKQGLLRTDTQYF
TRBJ2-1 TRBV15 many CATSRAVGQFNEQFF
TRBJ2-5 TRBV28 many CASSLVAPETQYF
TRBJ2-1 TRBV20-1 many CSARDMSLTVEQFF
TRBJ2-7 TRBV28 many CASSSTKGDEQYF
TRBJ1-4 TRBV6-5 many CASSYSWGAGEKLFF
TRBJ2-1 TRBV5-5 . CASSLGTWGYNEQFF
TRBJ1-2 TRBV7-2 . CASSQFARSSYGYTF
TRBJ1-3 TRBV11-2 many CASSLDRWTGNTIYF
TRBJ2-7 TRBV6-1 many CASRGLAESYEQYF
TRBJ2-7 TRBV2 many CASSERREGYEQYF
TRBJ2-7 TRBV2 . CASRRPGTGSSYEQYF
TRBJ1-5 TRBV20-1 many CSAPERWDQPQHF
TRBJ1-3 TRBV19 few CASSTGQLRSGYTIYF
TRBJ2-1 TRBV6-2/TRBV6-3 . CASSGLAGGVDEQFF
TRBJ2-2 TRBV4-1 . CASSLQATNTGELFF
TRBJ2-7 TRBV7-2 many CASSGGVVEQYF
TRBJ2-7 TRBV30 many CAWRTGTHSYEQYF
TRBJ2-1 TRBV14 few CASSPGNLAGGDNEQFF
TRBJ1-2 TRBV6-2/TRBV6-3 few CASAPLRTTNYGYTF